The clone carrying this TCR beta chain was observed a single time. Its target is not known. One base away lies a much larger clone, so this may be a sequencing read error. The conserved phenylalanine or tryptophan normally closing the CDR3 is absent here, so this likely arose from a read error. Time point indicated: newly diagnosed GD, antithyroid drugs for less than 3 months. TCR sequences were obtained from RNA taken from PBMCs. Relying on iRepertoire HTBI primers and Arm-PCR of CDR3 regions, the team built TCR beta libraries. In TCRdb, the multiplex PCR reads were re-called with MiXCR into one record per CDR3 protein. The profile shows about 430,000 distinct CDR3 sequences, about 15% of them singletons. The CDR3 has 14 amino acids. The germline V and J ends were trimmed by 0 bases and 3 bases, with 9 bases remaining between them. Per germline, CDR1 LNHNV and CDR2 YYDKDF (reference sequence). These data come from a study of regulatory T cells in long-lasting Graves disease. Notes on the study in general: Persistent Graves' patients showed less TCR diversity than newly diagnosed ones.

These data were also reused for a study on T cells in Graves' hyperthyroidism and ophthalmopathy.

Sequenced here: peripheral blood mononuclear cells (PBMCs), sampled at new diagnosis, from a patient treated with antithyroid drugs. The J gene is TRBJ2-7, the V gene TRBV15; D remains ambiguous. The TCR was taken from a middle-aged woman with Graves disease. CDR3: CATSRDLTLYEQYL. For the CDR3, the DNA is TGTGCCACCAGCAGAGATTTGACCCTCTACGAGCAGTACCTC.